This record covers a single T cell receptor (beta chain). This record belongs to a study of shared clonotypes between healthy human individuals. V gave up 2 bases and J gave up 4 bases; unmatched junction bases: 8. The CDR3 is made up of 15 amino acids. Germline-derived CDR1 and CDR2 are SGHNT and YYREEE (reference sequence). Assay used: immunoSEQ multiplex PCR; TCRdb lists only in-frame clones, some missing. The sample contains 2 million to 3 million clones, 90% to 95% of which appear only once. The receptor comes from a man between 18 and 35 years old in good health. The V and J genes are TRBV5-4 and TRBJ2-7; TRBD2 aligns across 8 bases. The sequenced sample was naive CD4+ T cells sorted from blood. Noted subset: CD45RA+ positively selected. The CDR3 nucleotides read TGTGCCAGCAGCTTAAATAGCGGGACTAAGTACGAGCAGTACTTC. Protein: CASSLNSGTKYEQYF.